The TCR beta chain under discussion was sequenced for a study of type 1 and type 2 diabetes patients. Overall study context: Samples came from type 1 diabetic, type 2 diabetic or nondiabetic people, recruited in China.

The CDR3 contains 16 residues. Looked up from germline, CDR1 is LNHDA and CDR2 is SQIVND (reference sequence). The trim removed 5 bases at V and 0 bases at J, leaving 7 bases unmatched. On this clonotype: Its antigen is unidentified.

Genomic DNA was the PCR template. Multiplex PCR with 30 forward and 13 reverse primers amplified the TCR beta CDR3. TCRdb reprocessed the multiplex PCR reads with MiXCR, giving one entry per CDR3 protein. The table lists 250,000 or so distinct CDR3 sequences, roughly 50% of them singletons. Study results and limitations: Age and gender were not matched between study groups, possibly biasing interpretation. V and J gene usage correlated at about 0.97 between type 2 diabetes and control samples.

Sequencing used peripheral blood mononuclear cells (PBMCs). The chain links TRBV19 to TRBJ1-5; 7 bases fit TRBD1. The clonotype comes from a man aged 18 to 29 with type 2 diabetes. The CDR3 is CASSPTHRGSNQPQHF. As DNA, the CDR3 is TGTGCCAGTAGTCCAACCCACAGGGGTAGCAATCAGCCCCAGCATTTT.